This T cell receptor (beta chain) was sequenced for a study of T-cell reconstitution after alpha-beta-depleted transplantation in children. Study results and limitations: After one year, T-cell counts and TCRbeta diversity mostly came from new T cells.

For TCRbeta, the library was prepared with unique molecular identifiers. TCRdb reprocessed the PCR reads with MiXCR, giving one entry per CDR3 protein. The data contain around 700,000 distinct CDR3 sequences, around 13% of them seen just once; the ten biggest clones take up 0.75% to 0.85%. From germline, CDR1 is SGHKS and CDR2 YYEKEE (reference sequence). Trimming shortened V by 6 bases and J by 5 bases, and 15 bases separated the two germline ends. The CDR3 is made up of 13 amino acids. On this clonotype: Its specificity is not known.

The sample in question was PBMCs, obtained before TCRalphabeta/CD19-depleted stem cell transplant. The J gene is TRBJ2-7, the V gene TRBV5-5; TRBD2 might be the D (5 bases). The receptor was isolated from a girl aged 2-10 years with congenital amegakaryocytic thrombocytopenia, due to receive a stem cell transplant. The CDR3: CASNPNAGDEQYF. DNA of the CDR3: TGTGCCAGCAACCCAAATGCGGGTGACGAGCAGTACTTC.